These T cell receptor beta chains were read from a single sample in a study of PD-1 blockade in classical Hodgkin lymphoma. The method was immunoSEQ multiplex PCR; TCRdb's version includes in-frame clones alone and lacks a portion of them. The data contain 95,000 or so clones, over 70% of them singletons. The source was peripheral blood mononuclear cells (PBMCs), collected at baseline. The source is a human donor with classical Hodgkin lymphoma. Each CDR3 is given with its conserved first and last residue. The D gene is left open where the match is weak. Size values are once, few and many counts, or a class for expanded clones, and some rows have none.

j_call	v_call	clone_size	d_call	cdr3_nt	cdr3_aa
TRBJ2-7	TRBV7-3	NA	TRBD1	TGTGCCAGCAGCCCGGCCAGGGGGCGTCCATACGAGCAGTACTTC	CASSPARGRPYEQYF
TRBJ2-1	TRBV11-3	NA	NA	TGTGCCAGCAGCTTAGATGAGCTAGCCAATGAGCAGTTCTTC	CASSLDELANEQFF
TRBJ2-1	TRBV7-2	NA	TRBD2	TGTGCCAGCAGCATACAACTAGCGACCCCCTACAATGAGCAGTTCTTC	CASSIQLATPYNEQFF
TRBJ1-5	TRBV2	NA	NA	TGTGCCAGCATAGGGGGTAAGACCAATCAGCCCCAGCATTTT	CASIGGKTNQPQHF
TRBJ2-3	TRBV7-2	NA	NA	TGTGCCAGCAGCTTAGCGCGGAGCACAGATACGCAGTATTTT	CASSLARSTDTQYF
TRBJ2-3	TRBV27	NA	NA	TGTGCCAGCAGTTTAGCGGAGGACACAGATACGCAGTATTTT	CASSLAEDTDTQYF
TRBJ2-2	TRBV5-1	once	NA	TGCGCCAGCAGCTTTTTTGCAGGGATGGACACCGGGGAGCTGTTTTTT	CASSFFAGMDTGELFF
TRBJ1-1	TRBV7-2	NA	NA	TGTGCCAGCAGCTCACAGGGCTTGAACACTGAAGCTTTCTTT	CASSSQGLNTEAFF
TRBJ2-3	TRBV11-2	NA	TRBD2	TGTGCCAGCAGCGCACGACTAGCGGGAGGGCTCACAGATACGCAGTATTTT	CASSARLAGGLTDTQYF
TRBJ1-3	TRBV4-2	NA	NA	TGTGCCAGCAGCCAACCGGGACGAGGAAACACCATATATTTT	CASSQPGRGNTIYF